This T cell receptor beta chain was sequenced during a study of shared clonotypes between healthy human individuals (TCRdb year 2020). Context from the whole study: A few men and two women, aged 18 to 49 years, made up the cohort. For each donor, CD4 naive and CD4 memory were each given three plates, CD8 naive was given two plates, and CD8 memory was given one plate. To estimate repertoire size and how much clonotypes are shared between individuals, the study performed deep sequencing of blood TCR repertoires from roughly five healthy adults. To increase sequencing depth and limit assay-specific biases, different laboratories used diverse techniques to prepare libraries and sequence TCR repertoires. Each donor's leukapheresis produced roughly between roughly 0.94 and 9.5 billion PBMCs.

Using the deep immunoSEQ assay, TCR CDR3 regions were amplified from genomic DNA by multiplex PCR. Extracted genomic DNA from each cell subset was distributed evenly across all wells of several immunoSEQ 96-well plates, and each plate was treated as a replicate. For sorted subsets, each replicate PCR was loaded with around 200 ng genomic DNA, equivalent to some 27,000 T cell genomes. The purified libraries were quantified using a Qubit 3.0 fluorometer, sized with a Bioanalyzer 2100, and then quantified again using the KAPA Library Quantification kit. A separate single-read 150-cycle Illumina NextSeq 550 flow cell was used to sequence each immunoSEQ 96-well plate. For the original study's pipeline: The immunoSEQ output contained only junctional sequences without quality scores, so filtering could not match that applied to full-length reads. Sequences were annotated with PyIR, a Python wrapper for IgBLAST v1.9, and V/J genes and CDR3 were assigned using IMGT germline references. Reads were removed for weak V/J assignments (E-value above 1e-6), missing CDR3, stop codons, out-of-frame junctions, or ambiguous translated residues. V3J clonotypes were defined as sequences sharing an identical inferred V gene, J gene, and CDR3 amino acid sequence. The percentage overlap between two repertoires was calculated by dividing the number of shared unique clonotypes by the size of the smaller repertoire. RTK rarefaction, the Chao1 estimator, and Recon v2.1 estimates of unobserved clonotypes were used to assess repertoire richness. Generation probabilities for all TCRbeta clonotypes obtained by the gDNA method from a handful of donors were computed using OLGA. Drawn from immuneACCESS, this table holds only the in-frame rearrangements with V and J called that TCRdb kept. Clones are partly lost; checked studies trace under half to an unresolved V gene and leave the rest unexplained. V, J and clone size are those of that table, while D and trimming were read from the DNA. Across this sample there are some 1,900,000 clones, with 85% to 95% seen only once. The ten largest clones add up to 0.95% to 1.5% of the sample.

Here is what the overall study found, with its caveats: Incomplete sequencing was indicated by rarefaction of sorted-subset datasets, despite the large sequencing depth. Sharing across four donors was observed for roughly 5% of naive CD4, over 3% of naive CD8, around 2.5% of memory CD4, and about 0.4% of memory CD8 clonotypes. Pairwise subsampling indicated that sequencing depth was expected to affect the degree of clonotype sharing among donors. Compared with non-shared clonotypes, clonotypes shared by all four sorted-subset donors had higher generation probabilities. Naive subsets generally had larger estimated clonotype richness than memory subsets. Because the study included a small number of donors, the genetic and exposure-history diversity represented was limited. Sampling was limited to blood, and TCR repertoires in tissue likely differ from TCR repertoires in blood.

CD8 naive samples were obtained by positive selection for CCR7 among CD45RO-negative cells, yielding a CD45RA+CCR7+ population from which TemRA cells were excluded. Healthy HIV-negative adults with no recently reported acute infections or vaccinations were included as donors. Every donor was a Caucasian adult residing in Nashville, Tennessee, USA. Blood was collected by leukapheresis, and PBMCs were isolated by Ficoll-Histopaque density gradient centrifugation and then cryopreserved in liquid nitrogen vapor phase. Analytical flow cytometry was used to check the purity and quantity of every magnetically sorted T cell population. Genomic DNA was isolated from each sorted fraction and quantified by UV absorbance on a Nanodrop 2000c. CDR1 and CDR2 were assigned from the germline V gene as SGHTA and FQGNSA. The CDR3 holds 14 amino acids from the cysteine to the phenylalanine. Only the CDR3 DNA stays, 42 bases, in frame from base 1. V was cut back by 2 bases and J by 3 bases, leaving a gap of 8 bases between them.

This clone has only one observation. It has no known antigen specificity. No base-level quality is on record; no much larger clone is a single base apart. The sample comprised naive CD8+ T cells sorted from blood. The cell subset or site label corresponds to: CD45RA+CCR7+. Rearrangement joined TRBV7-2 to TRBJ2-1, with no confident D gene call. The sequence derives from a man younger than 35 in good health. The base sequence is TGTGCCAGCAGCTTATTACTAATCTACAATGAGCAGTTCTTC. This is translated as CASSLLLIYNEQFF.